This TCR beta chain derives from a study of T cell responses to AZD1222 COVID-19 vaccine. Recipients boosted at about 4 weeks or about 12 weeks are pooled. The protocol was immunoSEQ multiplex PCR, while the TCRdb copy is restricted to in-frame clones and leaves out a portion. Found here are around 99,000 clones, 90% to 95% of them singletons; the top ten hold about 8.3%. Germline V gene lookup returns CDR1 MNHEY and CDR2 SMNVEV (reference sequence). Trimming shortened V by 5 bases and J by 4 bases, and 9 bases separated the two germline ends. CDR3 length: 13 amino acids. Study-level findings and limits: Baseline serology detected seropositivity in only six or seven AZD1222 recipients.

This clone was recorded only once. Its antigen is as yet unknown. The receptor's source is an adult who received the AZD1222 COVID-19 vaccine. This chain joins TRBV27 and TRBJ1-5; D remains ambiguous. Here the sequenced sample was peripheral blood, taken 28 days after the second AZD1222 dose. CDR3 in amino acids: CASSPHSNQPQHF. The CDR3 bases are TGTGCCAGCAGTCCTCACAGTAATCAGCCCCAGCATTTT.